This passage covers 27 T cell receptor beta chains from one sample sequenced in a study of tumor and adjacent non-tumor tissue in lung cancer. No cell sorting was done before RNA was extracted from the tissue. A modified ARM-PCR protocol with three rounds of nested PCR amplified TCRbeta. TCRdb re-derived calls from the multiplex PCR reads in MiXCR, one entry per CDR3 protein. The sample includes approximately 71,000 distinct CDR3 sequences, roughly three fifths of them seen just once. What was sequenced was lung tumor tissue. The receptors originated from a middle-aged man with non-small cell lung cancer.

This clonotype appeared once. The chain recombines TRBV4-2 with TRBJ2-2; D remains unclear. V was shortened by 7 bases and J by 3 bases, with 12 bases between the two germline ends. Germline assignment: CDR1 LGHNA and CDR2 YNFKEQ. This CDR3 has 14 residues. The DNA for the CDR3 is TGTGCCAGCACCTTAGTGTGGGACACCGGGGAGCTGTTTTTT. It specifies CASTLVWDTGELFF.

This clonotype appeared many times. The chain recombines TRBV28 with TRBJ1-2; perhaps TRBD1 as D (6 bases). V lost 8 bases and J lost 4, with 11 bases in between. The CDR3 runs to 12 residues. Per germline, CDR1 MDHEN and CDR2 SYDVKM. The CDR3: CASGGQSYGYTF. The CDR3 nucleotides read TGTGCCAGCGGAGGACAGTCCTATGGCTACACCTTC.

As concerns this clonotype: One end of the junction varies from germline; a read error may be responsible. This chain connects TRBV10-3 to TRBJ1-1; 10 bases agree with TRBD1. The CDR3 contains 14 residues. CDR1 and CDR2 (germline): ENHRY, SYGVKD. The CDR3 nucleotides read TGTGCCCCCCGACAGGGGGCCCAGGAGGGGGAAGTTTTCTTT. Its translation is CAPRQGAQEGEVFF.

DNA of the CDR3: TGTGCCTGGTACAGGAAATCTAGCGGGCGAATTGCCTACGAGCAGTACTTC. As protein: CAWYRKSSGRIAYEQYF. The chain employs TRBV30 and TRBJ2-7, with 8 bases fitting TRBD2. This CDR3 is built from 17 residues. Germline CDR1 GTSNPN, CDR2 SVGIG (reference sequence). V lost 5 bases, J lost 2 bases, and 17 bases stayed unmatched.

This clonotype has a handful of counts. This may stem from a read error, because a much larger clone lies one nucleotide away. This chain joins TRBV11-2 and TRBJ2-7; 7 positions match TRBD2. This CDR3 contains 15 residues. V shed 1 base and J 2 bases; nucleotides not matched to a gene: 5. Germline-derived CDR1 and CDR2 are SGHAT and FQNNGV. The CDR3 here is CASSLAGGPAYEQYF. CDR3 DNA sequence: TGTGCCAGCAGCTTAGCGGGAGGCCCGGCCTACGAGCAGTACTTC.

As concerns this clonotype: Relative to the germline gene, one junction end is altered; a read error may explain this. The chain couples TRBV10-3 to TRBJ2-7; 8 bases fit TRBD2. CDR1 and CDR2 from the germline V gene are ENHRY and SYGVKD. The CDR3 consists of 13 residues. CDR3 DNA sequence: TGTGTCATCAGCGTGACTAGCGTTGACGAGCAGTACTTC. The encoded protein is CVISVTSVDEQYF.

By sample share, this clonotype is medium-sized. This chain uses TRBV28 with TRBJ2-7; 9 nucleotides align to TRBD2. CDR3 size: 13 residues. From germline, CDR1 is MDHEN and CDR2 SYDVKM. Unmatched junction bases numbered 8, after V lost 2 bases and J lost 12 bases. CDR3 amino acids: CASSLSGGRVGYF. As DNA, the CDR3 is TGTGCCAGCAGTTTAAGCGGCGGGAGGGTCGGGTACTTC.

This clonotype has just one count. The chain carries TRBV3-1 and TRBJ2-2, with no clear D. Germline V CDR1 and CDR2: LGHDT, YNNKEL (reference sequence). The V gene lost 3 bases and the J gene lost 0 bases, with 14 bases spanning the gap. This CDR3 comprises 17 residues. CDR3 amino acids: CASSQVTVGTNTGELFF. CDR3 coding DNA: TGTGCCAGCAGCCAGGTTACAGTGGGAACGAACACCGGGGAGCTGTTTTTT.

As regards this clonotype: The junction and the germline gene differ at one end; a read error may be behind it. The chain combines TRBV29-1 with TRBJ2-7; TRBD1 matches 8 bases. The germline CDR1 and CDR2 sequences are SQVTM and ANQGSEA. The CDR3 length is 14 residues. The CDR3 DNA is TGCAGCGTAGTTACCGGGACAGGCTTCAAAGAGCAGTATTTC. It yields the protein CSVVTGTGFKEQYF.

This clonotype was counted at least ten times. The rearrangement uses TRBV29-1 and TRBJ2-2; D gene uncertain. Trimming pared 3 bases from V and 1 base from J, leaving 6 bases between. CDR1 is SQVTM, CDR2 ANQGSEA, per germline. CDR3 length: 13 amino acids. CDR3 coding DNA: TGCAGCGTTGATCCTCAGAACACCGGGGAGCTGTTTTTT. This sequence encodes CSVDPQNTGELFF.

The chain couples TRBV4-2 to TRBJ1-4, with D possibly being TRBD1 (6 bases). Between the trimmed V and J ends, which lost 0 bases and 0 bases, there was a span of 8 bases. The V gene's germline CDR1 is LGHNA and CDR2 YNFKEQ. The CDR3 totals 16 residues. The CDR3 DNA is TGTGCCAGCAGCCAAGAACAGGGCCCAACTAATGAAAAACTGTTTTTT. The encoded protein is CASSQEQGPTNEKLFF.

On this clonotype: A much larger clone is a single base away; this may be a read error. The chain has TRBV24-1 and TRBJ2-1, with a possible D match to TRBD2 (6 bases). CDR3 length equals 15 residues. The germline V gene has CDR1 KGHDR and CDR2 SFDVKD. CDR3 amino acids: CVTSEPRGYYNEQFF. As DNA, the CDR3 is TGTGTCACCAGTGAGCCTCGGGGGTACTACAATGAGCAGTTCTTC.

Note on this clonotype: The junction departs from germline at one end; a sequencing error may be responsible. The chain employs TRBV4-2 and TRBJ2-6; a weak D match, TRBD1 (6 bases). This CDR3 is 15 amino acids long. Germline CDR1 and CDR2: LGHNA and YNFKEQ. The CDR3 loop is CASSQGGTEANVLTF. For the CDR3, the DNA is TGTGCCAGTAGCCAAGGGGGAACTGAGGCCAACGTCCTCACTTTC.

In DNA, the CDR3 is TGCACCGGCAGTGAGTCGACTCTTATCAATCAGCCCCAGCATTTT. It codes for CTGSESTLINQPQHF. The chain has TRBV10-2 and TRBJ1-5; unclear D gene. Germline V gives CDR1 WSHSY, CDR2 SAAADI. The CDR3 extends over 15 amino acids.

This clonotype was counted ten times or more. The gene calls are TRBV5-4 and TRBJ1-2; TRBD1 agrees at 10 bases. Germline CDR1 SGHNT, CDR2 YYREEE (reference sequence). V shed 2 bases and J 8 bases; nucleotides not matched to a gene: 18. The CDR3 has 18 amino acids. The CDR3 DNA reads as TGTGCCAGCAGCTTCCCCGGGACAGGGGCCACGACTCGAGTAGGCTACACCTTC. It codes for CASSFPGTGATTRVGYTF.

A remark on this clonotype: This CDR3 is missing its conserved last phenylalanine or tryptophan, likely due to a read error. The chain carries TRBV6-1 and TRBJ2-7; TRBD2 matches 9 bases. CDR3 size: 15 residues. J was trimmed by 4 bases and V by 4 bases; bases with no gene match: 8. The germline V gene encodes CDR1 MNHNS and CDR2 SASEGT. CDR3 bases: TGTGCCAGCAGTGGGACTAGCGTGGGGAAGTACGAGCAGTACTCC. Its protein product is CASSGTSVGKYEQYS.

This clonotype has ten or more counts. The V gene is TRBV4-1, the J gene TRBJ2-1; a possible D gene is TRBD1 (6 bases). CDR1 is MGHRA, CDR2 YSYEKL, per germline. The CDR3 extends over 17 amino acids. Trimming removed 3 bases from V and 0 bases from J, with 15 bases in between. CDR3 protein: CASSQPTGYGSYNEQFF. The CDR3 bases are TGCGCCAGCAGCCAGCCGACAGGATACGGCTCCTACAATGAGCAGTTCTTC.

This clonotype was detected many times. V and J are TRBV5-6 and TRBJ2-3; 7 positions agree with TRBD1. The CDR3 has 12 residues. Germline V gives CDR1 SGHDT, CDR2 YYEEEE. The V segment lost 5 bases and the J segment 8 bases; nucleotides outside the gene matches: 5. CDR3 region: CASRTRQGTQYF. For the CDR3, the DNA is TGTGCCAGCAGGACCCGACAGGGTACGCAGTATTTT.

About this clonotype itself: The junction differs from germline at one of its ends, possibly a read error. The chain carries TRBV4-1 and TRBJ2-1; the match to TRBD1 covers 7 bases. The germline CDR1 and CDR2 sequences are MGHRA and YSYEKL. The CDR3 covers 15 residues. The DNA for the CDR3 is TGCGCCAGCAGCCCGCAGGGGGAGATGGCCAATGAGCAGTTTTTC. It encodes CASSPQGEMANEQFF.

On this clonotype: An end of the junction does not agree with germline; a read error may underlie this. CDR3 nucleotides: TGTTCCAGCAGTGCGTGGACACCCGATTCACCCCTCCACTTT. Translating it yields CSSSAWTPDSPLHF. The chain links TRBV6-1 to TRBJ1-6; D possibly corresponds to TRBD1 (5 bases). Germline-derived CDR1 and CDR2 are MNHNS and SASEGT. The CDR3 runs 14 residues.

This clonotype turned up a few times. The junction differs from germline at one of its ends, possibly a read error. The chain uses TRBV11-2 and TRBJ1-1; possible D gene TRBD1, 5 bases. The CDR3 covers 12 residues. Germline V gene sequence: CDR1 SGHAT, CDR2 FQNNGV. The CDR3 protein is CASSSGRADASF. The CDR3 nucleotides read TGTGCCAGCAGCTCGGGCAGGGCTGATGCTTCCTTT.

This sequence joins TRBV9 and TRBJ2-3, with a tentative D call TRBD2 (5 bases). Germline CDR1 SGDLS, CDR2 YYNGEE. V was shortened by 3 bases and J by 6 bases, with 8 bases between the two germline ends. CDR3 length: 12 residues. CDR3 DNA sequence: TGTGCCAGCAGCGCCAGCGGTGATACGCAGTATTTT. Its protein is CASSASGDTQYF.

Note on this clonotype: Since a much larger clone is just one base distant, this may be a read error. The genes are TRBV24-1 and TRBJ2-5, with TRBD2 as a possible D gene (6 bases). Looked up from germline, CDR1 is KGHDR and CDR2 is SFDVKD. CDR3 length: 16 amino acids. Trimming removed 7 bases from V and 4 bases from J, with 21 bases in between. The CDR3 here is CATSHGDSGYRETQYF. The CDR3 DNA is TGTGCCACCAGCCACGGTGATAGCGGATACCGAGAGACCCAGTACTTC.

Of note for this clonotype: Because the CDR3 is missing its conserved closing phenylalanine or tryptophan, this is likely a read error. This sequence joins TRBV6-6 and TRBJ2-3, with D perhaps assigned TRBD1 or TRBD2 (5 bases each). There are 15 residues in the CDR3. V lost 2 bases, J lost 1 base, and 10 bases lay in between. The germline V gene encodes CDR1 MNHNY and CDR2 SVGAGI (reference sequence). The CDR3 nucleotides are TGTGCCAGCAGTTACGGTGTGGGGGGCACAGATACGCAGTATTTG. Protein product: CASSYGVGGTDTQYL.

This clonotype was seen at least ten times. This chain uses TRBV4-1 with TRBJ2-2, with 7 bases that match TRBD1. V lost 1 base and J lost 4; bases outside the gene matches: 3. The CDR3 is 15 amino acids. The germline V gene encodes CDR1 MGHRA and CDR2 YSYEKL. The CDR3 nucleotides read TGCGCCAGCAGCCAAGTAGGGGGCAGCACCGGGGAGCTGTTTTTT. This gives the protein CASSQVGGSTGELFF.

This clonotype has more than one count but fewer than ten. This chain connects TRBV11-2 to TRBJ2-1; 9 bases are shared with TRBD2. The CDR3 consists of 15 residues. The germline V gene encodes CDR1 SGHAT and CDR2 FQNNGV. The J segment lost 7 bases and the V segment lost 5 bases, leaving 9 bases of the junction unmatched. The CDR3 DNA reads as TGTGCCAGCAGCCTACGGACTAGCGTAGGGAATGAGCAGTTCTTC. Its translation: CASSLRTSVGNEQFF.

The sample holds many counts of this clonotype. The V call is TRBV10-2, the J call TRBJ2-2, with unresolved D. Germline V gives CDR1 WSHSY, CDR2 SAAADI. The CDR3 is made up of 15 amino acids. Deletions cut 3 bases from V and 2 bases from J, with 10 bases between. The CDR3: CASSDLVRNTGELFF. CDR3 DNA sequence: TGCGCCAGCAGTGACCTAGTTCGCAACACCGGGGAGCTGTTTTTT.